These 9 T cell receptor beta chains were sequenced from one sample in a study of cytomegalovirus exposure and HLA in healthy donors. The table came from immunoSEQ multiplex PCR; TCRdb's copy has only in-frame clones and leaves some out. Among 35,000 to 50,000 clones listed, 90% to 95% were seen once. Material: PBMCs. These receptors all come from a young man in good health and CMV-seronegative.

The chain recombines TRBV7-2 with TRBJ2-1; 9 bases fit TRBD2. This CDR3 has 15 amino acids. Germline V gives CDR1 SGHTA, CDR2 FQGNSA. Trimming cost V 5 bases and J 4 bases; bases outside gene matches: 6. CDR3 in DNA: TGTGCCAGCAGCGTAATAGCGGGAGAATACAATGAGCAGTTCTTC. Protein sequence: CASSVIAGEYNEQFF. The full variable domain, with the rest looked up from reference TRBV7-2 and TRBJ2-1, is GAGVSQSPSNKVTEKGKDVELRCDPISGHTALYWYRQSLGQGLEFLIYFQGNSAPDKSGLPSDRFSAERTGGSVSTLTIQRTQQEDSAVYLCASSVIAGEYNEQFFGPGTRLTVL.

Written as DNA, the CDR3 is TGTGCCAGCAGCTCAGTGACTAGCGGGAGGAATGAGCAGTTCTTC. Translating gives CASSSVTSGRNEQFF. The chain joins TRBV7-8 to TRBJ2-1, with 13 bases aligning to TRBD2. The germline V gene has CDR1 SGHVS and CDR2 FQNEAQ. V trimming: 4 bases; J trimming: 7 bases; junction bases outside the gene matches: 4. This CDR3 has 15 residues.

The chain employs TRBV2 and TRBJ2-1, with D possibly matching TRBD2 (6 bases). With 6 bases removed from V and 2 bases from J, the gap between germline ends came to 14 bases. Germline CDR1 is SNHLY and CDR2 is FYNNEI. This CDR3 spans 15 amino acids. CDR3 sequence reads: CASSSGSSPYNEQFF. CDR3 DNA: TGTGCCAGCAGCTCCGGGAGCTCGCCCTACAATGAGCAGTTCTTC.

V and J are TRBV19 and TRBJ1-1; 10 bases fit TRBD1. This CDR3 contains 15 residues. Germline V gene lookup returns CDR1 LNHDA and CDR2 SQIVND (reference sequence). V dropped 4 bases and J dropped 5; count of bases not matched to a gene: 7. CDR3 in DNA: TGTGCCAGTAGTACTAGACAGGGGGCGAGGACTGAAGCTTTCTTT. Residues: CASSTRQGARTEAFF.

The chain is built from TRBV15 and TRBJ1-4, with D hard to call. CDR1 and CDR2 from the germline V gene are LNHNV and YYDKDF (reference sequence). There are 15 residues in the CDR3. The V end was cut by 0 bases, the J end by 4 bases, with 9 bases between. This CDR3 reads CATSRDRRGNEKLFF. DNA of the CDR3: TGTGCCACCAGCAGAGACAGGCGGGGTAATGAAAAACTGTTTTTT.

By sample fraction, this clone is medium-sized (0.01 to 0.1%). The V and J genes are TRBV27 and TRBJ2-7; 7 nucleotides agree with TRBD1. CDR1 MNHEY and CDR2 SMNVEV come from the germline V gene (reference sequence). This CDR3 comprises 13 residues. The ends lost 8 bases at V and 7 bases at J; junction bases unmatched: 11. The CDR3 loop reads CASRTGGVNEQYF. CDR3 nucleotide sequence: TGTGCCAGCCGGACAGGTGGGGTGAATGAGCAGTACTTC.

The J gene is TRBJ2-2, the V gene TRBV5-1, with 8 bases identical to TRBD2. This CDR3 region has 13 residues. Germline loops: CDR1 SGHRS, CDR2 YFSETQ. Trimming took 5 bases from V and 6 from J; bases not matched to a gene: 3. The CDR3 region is CASSREGAGELFF. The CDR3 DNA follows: TGCGCCAGCAGTCGGGAGGGGGCCGGGGAGCTGTTTTTT.

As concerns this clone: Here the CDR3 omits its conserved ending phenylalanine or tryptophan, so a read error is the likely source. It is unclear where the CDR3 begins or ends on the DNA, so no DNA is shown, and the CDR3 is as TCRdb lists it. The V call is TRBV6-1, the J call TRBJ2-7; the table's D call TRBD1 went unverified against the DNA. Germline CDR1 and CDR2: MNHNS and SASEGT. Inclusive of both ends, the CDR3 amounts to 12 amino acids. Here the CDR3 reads CASSEIWDSPYI.

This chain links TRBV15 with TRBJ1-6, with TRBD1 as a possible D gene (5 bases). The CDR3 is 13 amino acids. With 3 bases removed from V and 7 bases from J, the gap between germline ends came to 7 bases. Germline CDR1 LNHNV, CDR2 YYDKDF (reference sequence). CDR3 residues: CATSSRQNSPLHF. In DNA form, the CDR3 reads TGTGCCACCAGCAGCCGACAGAATTCACCCCTCCACTTT.